This T cell receptor (beta chain) is drawn from a study of blood T cell repertoires in COVID-19. Study background: Sites across the United States, Italy and Spain contributed samples from acute and convalescent COVID-19. T cells, B-cell-depleted T cells, or PBMCs supplied cDNA or gDNA.

Per the study methods: It was from reference gene primer amplification that nucleated cell counts were estimated. The data were produced by immunoSEQ multiplex PCR, yet TCRdb's version contains in-frame clones alone and is incomplete. V, J and clone size are those of that table, while D and trimming were read from the DNA. The sample records about 160,000 clones, almost 85% being singletons. Germline V gives CDR1 SGHRS, CDR2 YFSETQ. This CDR3 is built from 13 residues. V was shortened by 7 bases and J by 4 bases, with 15 bases between the two germline ends. Source material: peripheral blood. The receptor comes from a woman of 80 years or more with acute or convalescent COVID-19. The J gene is TRBJ2-7, the V gene TRBV5-1; possibly TRBD1 for D (5 bases). The CDR3 DNA sequence: TGCGCCAGCCGGCAGGGATCTATTTACGAGCAGTACTTC. As protein: CASRQGSIYEQYF.